This T cell receptor (beta chain) was identified in a study of patients and donors after allogeneic stem cell transplantation. TCRdb recomputed calls from the RT-PCR reads with MiXCR, one row per CDR3 protein. The profile shows about 410,000 distinct CDR3 sequences, 15% to 20% of them singletons. V was cut by 5 bases and J by 3 bases, with 13 bases left in between. Germline V lookup: CDR1 SGHTA, CDR2 FQGNSA. The length of the CDR3 is 14 residues. The chain recombines TRBV7-2 with TRBJ1-1, with D tentatively TRBD1 (5 bases). The sequence derives from a human donor who was either an allogeneic HSCT recipient or a stem cell or donor lymphocyte infusion donor (not recorded which). It is not recorded whose cells these are; they may come from a transplant donor. Sequenced material: blood, either unsorted or a sorted T cell fraction (not recorded which). The CDR3 loop reads CASSLRRGHTEAFF. The CDR3 region has the DNA TGTGCCAGCAGCCTCCGAAGGGGTCACACTGAAGCTTTCTTT.